This TCR beta chain was sequenced in a study of shared clonotypes between healthy human individuals. There are 14 residues in the CDR3. V dropped 6 bases and J dropped 1 base, with 11 bases sitting between them. Looked up from germline, CDR1 is MNHEY and CDR2 is SMNVEV (reference sequence). Naive-designated CD8 cells lacked CD45RO, were positively enriched for CCR7, and omitted terminally differentiated effector memory CD45RA+ cells. Study-wide results and limits: The study found lower generation probabilities in non-shared clonotypes than in those shared by all four donors. For naive CD4 cells, around 5.1% of clonotypes were shared across a handful of donors.

On this clone itself: The target antigen is unknown.

The material for each subset, its genomic DNA, was split evenly across several immunoSEQ plates. Profiled with immunoSEQ multiplex PCR; TCRdb holds only in-frame clones, not every one. Of around 1.9 million clones in the sample, around 95% were seen once. The chain employs TRBV27 and TRBJ2-3; no reliable D call. The receptor was derived from a man aged 18 to 35 in good health. Some clones in this sample may be carry-over from other donors' samples. Sequenced material: naive CD8+ T cells from PBMCs. As DNA, the CDR3 is TGTGCCAGCAGCGGAATTGGCGGCACAGATACGCAGTATTTT. The encoded protein is CASSGIGGTDTQYF.